These 17 T cell receptor beta chains originate from one sample sequenced in a study of human T cells and chemical hapten exposure. The time point here: patch test 3, about 24 weeks after DPC sensitization. Treatment reported: therapeutic diphenylcyclopropenone sensitization with weekly scalp DPC. MiXCR, run by TCRdb on the RACE reads, gives a single entry per CDR3 protein. In the table there are 60,000 to 65,000 distinct CDR3 sequences, 11% of which are singletons. Sample: whole blood, taken in connection with sensitization to the hapten diphenylcyclopropenone (DPC). The receptor set was obtained from a woman under 40 with alopecia areata. Some clones in this sample may be carry-over from other donors' samples.

The chain combines TRBV11-1 with TRBJ1-1; D uncertain. The CDR3 extends over 12 amino acids. Trimming cost V 5 bases and J 9 bases, with 13 bases left between them. Looked up from germline, CDR1 is SGHAT and CDR2 is FQDESV (reference sequence). In DNA, the CDR3 is TGTGCCAGCAGCATGGACGGCGGACAAGCTTTCTTT. Amino acids: CASSMDGGQAFF.

This clonotype has just a few counts. The genes are TRBV7-2 and TRBJ2-4, with TRBD1 matching over 8 bases. CDR1 and CDR2 (germline): SGHTA, FQGNSA. The CDR3 covers 17 residues. The V and J ends lost 2 bases and 0 bases, in that order; junction bases with no gene match: 6. CDR3 bases: TGTGCCAGCAGCTTACGCCCGGGACAGGAAGCCAAAAACATTCAGTACTTC. Its protein is CASSLRPGQEAKNIQYF.

This clonotype occurred a few times. The chain has TRBV19 and TRBJ2-2; 12 nucleotides agree with TRBD2. The CDR3 extends over 17 amino acids. V lost 6 bases, J lost 0 bases, and 5 bases stayed unmatched. Germline CDR1 reads LNHDA; CDR2 reads SQIVND (reference sequence). The DNA of the CDR3 is TGTGCCAGTAGCTGGACTAGCGGGGCCCCGAACACCGGGGAGCTGTTTTTT. This translates into CASSWTSGAPNTGELFF.

This clonotype was recorded at least ten times. The rearrangement joins TRBV18 to TRBJ1-2, with 8 nucleotides matching TRBD1. With V trimmed by 0 bases and J by 5 bases, 8 bases remained unmatched. The CDR3 is 16 residues long. Germline loops: CDR1 KGHSH, CDR2 LQKENI. The CDR3: CASSPPLDRARYGYTF. The CDR3 DNA reads TGTGCCAGCTCACCACCGTTGGACAGGGCCCGGTATGGCTACACCTTC.

This clonotype was counted ten times or more. V is TRBV7-2 and J is TRBJ2-7; TRBD2 aligns across 14 bases. J lost 9 bases, V lost 5 bases, and 12 bases had no gene match. Germline V gene sequence: CDR1 SGHTA, CDR2 FQGNSA. The CDR3 spans 16 residues. CDR3 sequence (DNA): TGTGCCAGCAGCCCCGGGGGACTAGCGGGGGCAAGAGGGCAGTACTTC. Protein product: CASSPGGLAGARGQYF. Variable domain in full (rest from reference TRBV7-2 and TRBJ2-7): GAGVSQSPSNKVTEKGKDVELRCDPISGHTALYWYRQSLGQGLEFLIYFQGNSAPDKSGLPSDRFSAERTGGSVSTLTIQRTQQEDSAVYLCASSPGGLAGARGQYFGPGTRLTVT.

This clonotype was detected only a few times. The chain combines TRBV29-1 with TRBJ1-1; a possible D gene is TRBD1 (5 bases). CDR1 and CDR2 from the germline V gene are SQVTM and ANQGSEA. CDR3 length: 16 amino acids. With 4 bases removed from V and 4 bases from J, the gap between germline ends came to 22 bases. CDR3 sequence: CSVGGGENMWATEAFF. As DNA, the CDR3 is TGCAGCGTTGGGGGCGGAGAGAACATGTGGGCCACTGAAGCTTTCTTT.

This clonotype has at least ten counts. The DNA for the CDR3 is TGTGCCAGCAGTGACGGGACAGGGGGCTTTCAGCCCCAGCATTTT. Translation: CASSDGTGGFQPQHF. The rearrangement links TRBV6-2 or TRBV6-3 to TRBJ1-5; TRBD1 aligns across 12 bases. The V gene's germline CDR1 is MNHEY and CDR2 SVGEGT. Unmatched junction bases numbered 5, after V lost 5 bases and J lost 6 bases. The CDR3 consists of 15 residues.

This clonotype was detected many times. The rearrangement uses TRBV7-2 and TRBJ1-6; D unresolved. Deletions cut 2 bases from V and 7 bases from J, with 12 bases between. The CDR3 runs to 15 residues. Germline assignment: CDR1 SGHTA and CDR2 FQGNSA. As DNA, the CDR3 is TGTGCCAGCAGCTTAAGCACGGGCTCCAATTCACCCCTCCACTTT. Its translation is CASSLSTGSNSPLHF.

This chain connects TRBV4-3 to TRBJ2-1; the match to TRBD2 covers 13 bases. Germline CDR1 and CDR2: LGHNA and YSLEER. Trimming took 0 bases from V and 6 from J; bases not matched to a gene: 8. The CDR3 has 18 amino acids. The CDR3 DNA is TGCGCCAGCAGCCAAGAGATACTAGCGGGGGGGCCGGGCAATGAGCAGTTCTTC. Protein sequence: CASSQEILAGGPGNEQFF.

The sample holds many counts of this clonotype. The chain uses TRBV20-1 and TRBJ1-2; D may be TRBD1 (6 bases). V lost 5 bases, J lost 0 bases, and 7 bases lay in between. CDR3 length equals 12 residues. Germline V lookup: CDR1 DFQATT, CDR2 SNEGSKA (reference sequence). CDR3 loop: CSADRSNYGYTF. The CDR3 nucleotides are TGCAGTGCTGACAGGTCTAACTATGGCTACACCTTC.

V usage is TRBV9 and J usage is TRBJ1-2; TRBD1 matches 9 bases. V shed 0 bases and J 7 bases; nucleotides not matched to a gene: 10. CDR3 length equals 16 residues. The germline gives CDR1 SGDLS, CDR2 YYNGEE. The CDR3, as DNA: TGTGCCAGCAGCGTAGCTGCTCCGGGACAGGGTGTTGGCTACACCTTC. Translation: CASSVAAPGQGVGYTF.

A word on this clonotype: A read error is possible here, since a much larger clone lies one base away. The rearrangement links TRBV6-2 or TRBV6-3 to TRBJ2-3, with D unresolved. Per the germline V gene, CDR1 is MNHEY and CDR2 is SVGEGT. This CDR3 has 13 residues. The CDR3 bases are TGTGCCAGCAGTTACCTCATCACAGATATGCAGTATTTT. It translates to CASSYLITDMQYF.

In its sample, this clonotype was seen a few times. The chain has TRBV19 and TRBJ2-3; no definite D call. There are 15 residues in the CDR3. Trimming left V 7 bases short and J 6 bases short, with 20 bases between. Germline assignment: CDR1 LNHDA and CDR2 SQIVND (reference sequence). The CDR3 nucleotides read TGTGCCAGTACCCGAGAATTTGGGCGGCCCGATACGCAGTATTTT. As protein: CASTREFGRPDTQYF.

This chain connects TRBV19 to TRBJ2-6, with 7 bases lining up with TRBD2. The CDR3 spans 16 residues. The germline V gene has CDR1 LNHDA and CDR2 SQIVND (reference sequence). V shed 6 bases and J 0 bases; nucleotides not matched to a gene: 5. CDR3: CASSDGGTSGANVLTF. The CDR3 DNA sequence: TGTGCCAGTAGCGACGGGGGGACCTCTGGGGCCAACGTCCTGACTTTC. The whole variable domain, filled in from reference TRBV19 and TRBJ2-6, reads DGGITQSPKYLFRKEGQNVTLSCEQNLNHDAMYWYRQDPGQGLRLIYYSQIVNDFQKGDIAEGYSVSREKKESFPLTVTSAQKNPTAFYLCASSDGGTSGANVLTFGAGSRLTVL.

The V call is TRBV12-3 or TRBV12-4, the J call TRBJ2-7; maybe TRBD2 (5 bases). The CDR3 covers 14 residues. The V gene lost 1 base and the J gene lost 2 bases, with 9 bases spanning the gap. In DNA form, the CDR3 reads TGTGCCAGCAGTTTAGGCAGCGGCCCCTACGAGCAGTACTTC. Its protein is CASSLGSGPYEQYF.

This clonotype was counted many times. The chain is built from TRBV18 and TRBJ1-3, with D perhaps TRBD1 (6 bases). The CDR3 runs 16 residues. Germline V lookup: CDR1 KGHSH, CDR2 LQKENI. V lost 5 bases and J lost 1, with 15 bases in between. CDR3 DNA sequence: TGTGCCAGCTCAGCACTGGGACACCAGTCTGGAAACACCATATATTTT. This sequence encodes CASSALGHQSGNTIYF.

The chain combines TRBV4-3 with TRBJ1-4; D uncertain. The CDR3 totals 15 residues. Trimming stripped 0 bases from V and 6 bases from J, with 11 bases between. Per the germline V gene, CDR1 is LGHNA and CDR2 is YSLEER. Here the CDR3 DNA reads TGCGCCAGCAGCCAAGATAACCCGCCTTATGAAAAACTGTTTTTT. This sequence encodes CASSQDNPPYEKLFF.